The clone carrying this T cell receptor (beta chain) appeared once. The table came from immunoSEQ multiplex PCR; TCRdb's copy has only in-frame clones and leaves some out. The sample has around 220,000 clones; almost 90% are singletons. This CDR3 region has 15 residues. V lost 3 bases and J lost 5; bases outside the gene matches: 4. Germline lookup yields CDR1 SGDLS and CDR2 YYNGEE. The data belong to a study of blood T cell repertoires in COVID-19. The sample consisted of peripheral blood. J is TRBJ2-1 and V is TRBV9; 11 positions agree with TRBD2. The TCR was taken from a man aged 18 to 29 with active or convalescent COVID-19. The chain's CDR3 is CASSEGTSGNNEQFF. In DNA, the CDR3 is TGTGCCAGCAGCGAAGGGACTAGCGGAAACAATGAGCAGTTCTTC.